The clone carrying this T cell receptor beta chain appeared once. The data derive from a study of blood T cell repertoires in COVID-19. Study-wide background: COVID-19 samples, acute and convalescent, were from the United States, Italy and Spain. Nucleic acid was either cDNA or gDNA, and it came from T cells, B-cell-depleted T cells, or PBMCs.

Germline trimming cut 6 bases from V and 8 bases from J; bases unmatched to any gene: 5. CDR1 and CDR2 (germline): MRHNA, SNTAGT. The CDR3 sequence is 14 residues long. Authors' processing steps: Estimated nucleated cell counts came from reference gene primer amplification. The table came from immunoSEQ multiplex PCR; TCRdb's copy has only in-frame clones and leaves some out. Clone size and V and J calls were adopted from that table, with D and trimming inferred from the DNA. The repertoire holds tens of thousands of clones, with more than 85% as singletons. The sample comprised peripheral blood. This receptor was obtained from a human donor with active COVID-19. The donor label of this sample is uncertain. This chain uses TRBV6-4 with TRBJ1-6; 9 nucleotides line up with TRBD1. CDR3 in DNA: TGTGCCAGCAGCGCGGACAGGGGTGATTCACCCCTCCACTTT. Its protein product is CASSADRGDSPLHF.